The T cell receptor (beta chain) described here comes from a study of regulatory T cells in long-lasting Graves disease. This clonotype occurred a few times. The CDR3 has 13 residues. Germline-derived CDR1 and CDR2 are SGHVS and FQNEAQ. Trimming stripped 4 bases from V and 9 bases from J, with 10 bases between. iRepertoire HTBI primers and Arm-PCR of CDR3 regions built TCR beta libraries. Per the original data handling: Identification of gene segments yielded more than 60 TRBV and 13 to 15 TRBJ across samples. TCRdb reanalysed the multiplex PCR reads using MiXCR and keeps one entry per CDR3 protein. The V and J calls were determined by TCRdb, not by the authors. The data show roughly 530,000 distinct CDR3 sequences, about 15% seen once. Time point reported: newly diagnosed GD, antithyroid drugs for less than 3 months. With RNA extracted from PBMCs as input, the TCR library was made. These same records also appear under a second study, on T cells in Graves' hyperthyroidism and ophthalmopathy. That publication notes: In the blood, most expanded thyroid clonotypes above 0.001 appeared as well.

The sequencing used peripheral blood mononuclear cells (PBMCs), collected at new diagnosis, from a patient treated with antithyroid drugs. This clonotype was obtained from a woman aged 35 to 60 with Graves disease. The chain carries TRBV7-8 and TRBJ1-6; no reliable D call. CDR3: CASSSPESSPLHF. CDR3 DNA sequence: TGTGCCAGCAGCTCCCCTGAGAGTTCACCCCTCCACTTT.